Listed here are 11 T cell receptor beta chains from one sample, sequenced in a study of cytomegalovirus exposure and HLA in healthy donors. In the PCR, 60 Vbeta and 13 Jbeta primers were used. Sequenced by immunoSEQ multiplex PCR; TCRdb stores in-frame clones only, minus some. Among 150,000 to 200,000 clones listed, around nine tenths were seen once. The sequenced sample was PBMCs. The receptors shown here come from a woman aged 18-29 years in good health and CMV-seronegative.

The chain combines TRBV19 with TRBJ1-4, with no clear D. V shed 10 bases and J shed 8 bases, with 17 bases lying between them. Germline V gene sequence: CDR1 LNHDA, CDR2 SQIVND (reference sequence). The length of the CDR3 is 13 residues. The CDR3, as DNA: TGTGCCACGGGATTAGTGGGGAAAGAAAAACTGTTTTTT. It yields the protein CATGLVGKEKLFF.

The V gene is TRBV7-9, the J gene TRBJ1-1; 11 nucleotides agree with TRBD1. The CDR3 runs to 15 residues. The ends lost 4 bases at V and 1 base at J; junction bases unmatched: 2. Germline CDR1 and CDR2: SEHNR and FQNEAQ (reference sequence). CDR3 amino acids: CASSSGTGGNTEAFF. The CDR3 nucleotides are TGTGCCAGCAGCTCAGGGACAGGGGGGAACACTGAAGCTTTCTTT.

This chain links TRBV9 with TRBJ1-2, with D tentatively TRBD1 (5 bases). Germline-derived CDR1 and CDR2 are SGDLS and YYNGEE. Trimming removed 0 bases at V and 9 bases at J, with 18 bases between. This CDR3 comprises 15 residues. The CDR3 sequence: CASSVDRPGTGSYTF. CDR3 DNA: TGTGCCAGCAGCGTAGACAGGCCGGGCACAGGAAGCTACACCTTC.

The chain carries TRBV5-8 and TRBJ2-1; D is perhaps TRBD1 (6 bases). This CDR3 region has 13 residues. From germline, CDR1 is SGHTS and CDR2 YDEGEE. Trimming stripped 2 bases from V and 12 bases from J, with 15 bases between. As DNA, the CDR3 is TGTGCCAGCAGCTTCTTAAGGGGGTCGGTGCAGTTCTTC. Amino acid sequence: CASSFLRGSVQFF.

This clone was detected only a few times. The gene calls are TRBV7-9 and TRBJ1-1; D is undetermined. This CDR3 spans 14 amino acids. Germline CDR1 is SEHNR and CDR2 is FQNEAQ (reference sequence). The V and J ends lost 1 base and 3 bases respectively, with 9 bases between them. CDR3 region: CASSLVVLYTEAFF. The CDR3 DNA is TGTGCCAGCAGCTTAGTAGTACTCTACACTGAAGCTTTCTTT.

This sequence joins TRBV2 and TRBJ2-1, with 9 bases lining up with TRBD1. The CDR3 contains 15 residues. The germline V gene has CDR1 SNHLY and CDR2 FYNNEI. With 3 bases clipped from V and 3 bases from J, the junction kept 3 bases outside the gene matches. The DNA of the CDR3 is TGTGCCAGCAGTGAGTTGGGACAGGGCTACAATGAGCAGTTCTTC. Translated, it gives CASSELGQGYNEQFF.

V and J are TRBV12-5 and TRBJ1-4; 8 bases align to TRBD1. The germline gives CDR1 LGHNT, CDR2 FRNRAP. V shed 3 bases and J 4 bases; nucleotides not matched to a gene: 13. The CDR3 totals 18 residues. CDR3 coding DNA: TGTGCTAGTGGTTTTTTCCCCGGACAGGGTGACGGTAATGAAAAACTGTTTTTT. The encoded protein is CASGFFPGQGDGNEKLFF. Variable domain in full (rest from reference TRBV12-5 and TRBJ1-4): DARVTQTPRHKVTEMGQEVTMRCQPILGHNTVFWYRQTMMQGLELLAYFRNRAPLDDSGMPKDRFSAEMPDATLATLKIQPSEPRDSAVYFCASGFFPGQGDGNEKLFFGSGTQLSVL.

The chain employs TRBV5-4 and TRBJ1-5, with 12 nucleotides matching TRBD1. Germline V CDR1 and CDR2: SGHNT, YYREEE (reference sequence). The CDR3 covers 15 residues. Unmatched junction bases numbered 7, after V lost 7 bases and J lost 5 bases. Here the CDR3 DNA reads TGTGCCAGCTCTCCTGGGACAGGGGGCTATCAGCCCCAGCATTTT. Translation gives CASSPGTGGYQPQHF.

Only one count was recorded for this clone. The V gene is TRBV9, the J gene TRBJ2-7, with 8 bases identical to TRBD1. V lost 0 bases and J lost 3; bases outside the gene matches: 5. CDR3 length equals 15 residues. Germline values: CDR1 SGDLS, CDR2 YYNGEE. Written as DNA, the CDR3 is TGTGCCAGCAGCGTAGCTCCAGGGGGCTACTACGAGCAGTACTTC. Protein: CASSVAPGGYYEQYF.

The CDR3 is CASSLEASGEYEQYF. DNA of the CDR3: TGTGCCAGCAGCTTAGAGGCTAGCGGGGAATACGAGCAGTACTTC. The chain carries TRBV7-6 and TRBJ2-7; 9 nucleotides line up with TRBD2. CDR1 and CDR2 from the germline V gene are SGHVS and FNYEAQ. There are 15 residues in the CDR3. J was trimmed by 4 bases and V by 1 base; bases with no gene match: 5.

This clone was counted between two and nine times. The chain joins TRBV4-1 to TRBJ1-1, with D perhaps TRBD1 (5 bases). The CDR3 runs to 16 residues. With 3 bases removed from V and 0 bases from J, the gap between germline ends came to 14 bases. In germline, CDR1 is MGHRA, CDR2 YSYEKL. The CDR3, as DNA: TGCGCCAGCAGCCAGGCCTCGGGGGAAGTGAACACTGAAGCTTTCTTT. It translates to CASSQASGEVNTEAFF.